A single count supports the clone carrying this TCR beta chain. Antigen: not known. Thawed PBMCs were FACS-sorted into unstimulated CD4+CD25+CD127- regulatory T cells, CD4+CD25- non-regulatory cells, CD4 and CD8 cells. Profiling relied on immunoSEQ multiplex PCR, and the TCRdb table lists in-frame clones only, not all of them. The data contain about 120,000 clones, roughly 92% of them singletons. These data are taken from a study of Tregs in tolerant kidney transplant recipients. Findings of the study overall: No direct test of biological reproducibility was done here. Few patients were studied, so findings need validation in larger groups. Expanding Tregs on activated donor B cells appeared to best identify donor-specific TCRbeta clones.

This CDR3 contains 13 residues. From germline, CDR1 is SGHRS and CDR2 YFSETQ. Trimming took 3 bases from V and 10 from J, leaving 14 bases between them. Sequenced sample: CD4+ T cells from blood. The rearrangement links TRBV5-1 to TRBJ2-1; the D is unclear. The TCR comes from a human donor in good health. Here the CDR3 DNA reads TGCGCCAGCAGCTCCCGTCCCGACGGGGAGCAGTTCTTC. It translates to CASSSRPDGEQFF. Full variable domain (rest looked up from reference TRBV5-1 and TRBJ2-1): KAGVTQTPRYLIKTRGQQVTLSCSPISGHRSVSWYQQTPGQGLQFLFEYFSETQRNKGNFPGRFSGRQFSNSRSEMNVSTLELGDSALYLCASSSRPDGEQFFGPGTRLTVL.